This T cell receptor (beta chain) stems from a study of cytomegalovirus exposure and HLA in healthy donors. General study results and limits: Common viral pathogens (according to a later analysis) appeared linked to several of the most significant clusters. In a later analysis, a missense DCLRE1C variant was linked to TCR beta V- and J-gene trimming. In a later analysis, 17,000 or so TCR beta sequences were associated with HLA alleles at 0.05 false discovery rate.

Germline V gene lookup returns CDR1 MNHEY and CDR2 SVGAGI. This CDR3 has 15 residues. The V segment lost 8 bases and the J segment 1 base; nucleotides outside the gene matches: 11. The table lists this clone with a few counts. Its antigen is undetermined. In the PCR, 60 Vbeta and 13 Jbeta primers were used. Assay used: immunoSEQ multiplex PCR; TCRdb lists only in-frame clones, some missing. The sample shows just over 150,000 clones, 86% of them seen only once. The chain carries TRBV6-5 and TRBJ2-7, with 7 bases aligning to TRBD1. Sequencing was done on a sample of PBMCs. The sequence derives from a woman between 18 and 29 years old in good health and CMV-seronegative. DNA of the CDR3: TGTGCCAGCGACTTTACCGGGACAGAGTCCTACGAGCAGTACTTC. This sequence encodes CASDFTGTESYEQYF.